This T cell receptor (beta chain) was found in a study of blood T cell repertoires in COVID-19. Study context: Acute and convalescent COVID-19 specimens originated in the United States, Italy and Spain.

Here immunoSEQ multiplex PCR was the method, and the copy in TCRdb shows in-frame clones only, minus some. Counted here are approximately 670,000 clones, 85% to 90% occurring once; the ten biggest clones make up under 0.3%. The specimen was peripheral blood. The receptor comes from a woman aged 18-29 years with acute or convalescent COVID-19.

The CDR3 DNA reads as TGTGCCAGCAGCCCGGGTGGGGGGGGAGGACGAAACACCATATATTTT. Its translation: CASSPGGGGGRNTIYF. The rearrangement uses TRBV7-2 and TRBJ1-3; D may be TRBD1 (5 bases). This CDR3 has 16 amino acids. V was clipped by 5 bases and J by 5 bases, with 19 bases between them. Germline V gene data show CDR1 as SGHTA and CDR2 as FQGNSA.